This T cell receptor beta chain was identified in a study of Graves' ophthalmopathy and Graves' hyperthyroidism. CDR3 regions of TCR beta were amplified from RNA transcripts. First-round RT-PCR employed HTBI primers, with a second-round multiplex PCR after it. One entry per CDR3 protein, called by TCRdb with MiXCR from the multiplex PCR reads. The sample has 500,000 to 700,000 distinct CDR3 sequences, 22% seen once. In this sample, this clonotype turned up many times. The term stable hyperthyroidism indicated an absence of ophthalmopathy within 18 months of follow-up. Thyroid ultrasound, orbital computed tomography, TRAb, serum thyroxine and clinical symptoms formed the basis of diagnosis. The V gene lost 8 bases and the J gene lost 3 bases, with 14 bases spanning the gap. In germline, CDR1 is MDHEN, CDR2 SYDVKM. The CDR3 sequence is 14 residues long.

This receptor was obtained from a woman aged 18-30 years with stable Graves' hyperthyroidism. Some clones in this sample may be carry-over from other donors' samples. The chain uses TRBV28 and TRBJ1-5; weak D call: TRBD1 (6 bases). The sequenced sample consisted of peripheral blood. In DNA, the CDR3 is TGTGCCAGCCGGATGACAGGTCTCAATCAGCCCCAGCATTTT. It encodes CASRMTGLNQPQHF.